The source of this TCR beta chain is a study of T cells after posttransplantation cyclophosphamide. Study-level findings and limits: Recipient CMV seropositivity and CMV reactivation strongly tracked TRB clonality. Tissue-infiltrating T cells from skin or gut overlapped little with blood T cells.

Cyclophosphamide on days +3 and +4 followed busulfan-fludarabine conditioning and a marrow graft. The CDR3 consists of 14 residues. V was clipped by 0 bases and J by 5 bases, with 11 bases between them. Germline lookup yields CDR1 KGHSH and CDR2 LQKENI. This clone was seen repeatedly, ten times or more. No antigen is known for it. The method was immunoSEQ multiplex PCR; TCRdb's version includes in-frame clones alone and lacks a portion of them. The repertoire consists of 3,000 to 3,500 clones, none detected only once. Sequences were derived from PBMCs, sampled 84 days after allogeneic stem cell transplant with posttransplant cyclophosphamide. The clonotype comes from a female patient in her 40s who received an allogeneic stem cell transplant from a related donor, was CMV-positive, and had no GVHD. These T cells may partly come from the graft donor. This chain joins TRBV18 and TRBJ2-7; no definite D call. This chain's CDR3 is CASSPPRATHEQYF. CDR3 nucleotide sequence: TGTGCCAGCTCACCACCAAGGGCGACCCACGAGCAGTACTTC. The variable domain in full, with the rest retrieved from reference TRBV18 and TRBJ2-7, is NAGVMQNPRHLVRRRGQEARLRCSPMKGHSHVYWYRQLPEEGLKFMVYLQKENIIDESGMPKERFSAEFPKEGPSILRIQQVVRGDSAAYFCASSPPRATHEQYFGPGTRLTVT.